This entry is about one T cell receptor beta chain. Germline lookup yields CDR1 SGHRS and CDR2 YFSETQ. Trimming pared 6 bases from V and 0 bases from J, leaving 15 bases between. The CDR3 is 16 residues long. The record originates from a study of shared clonotypes between healthy human individuals. Naive CD45RA+ and memory CD45RA-negative subsets were split from CD4+ cells. The material for each subset, its genomic DNA, was split evenly across several immunoSEQ plates. The repertoire was sequenced with immunoSEQ multiplex PCR; TCRdb's copy has only in-frame clones and lacks some. The sample yields 2 million or so clones, around 95% seen once.

Sample: naive CD4+ T cells sorted from blood. Subset defined: CD45RA+ positively selected. This clonotype was obtained from a man younger than 35 in good health. The chain recombines TRBV5-1 with TRBJ1-4; TRBD1 is a possible D gene (5 bases). In DNA, the CDR3 is TGCGCCAGCACCGCACGGACACCCGCAACTAATGAAAAACTGTTTTTT. Translation: CASTARTPATNEKLFF.